The 3 T cell receptor beta chains given below trace back to one sample, sequenced in a study of blood T cell repertoires in COVID-19. The protocol was immunoSEQ multiplex PCR, while the TCRdb copy is restricted to in-frame clones and leaves out a portion. Altogether around 250,000 clones are present, around 89% being singletons, with the ten largest covering 3.5% to 4.5%. The sample was PBMCs or T cells enriched from blood (not recorded which). These receptors originate from a woman under 40 who had recovered from COVID-19.

This chain uses TRBV9 with TRBJ2-7; TRBD2 aligns across 11 bases. The germline gives CDR1 SGDLS, CDR2 YYNGEE. The CDR3 is 15 amino acids. V lost 0 bases, J lost 4 bases, and 3 bases stayed unmatched. CDR3 amino acids: CASSVEASGRYEQYF. The CDR3, as DNA: TGTGCCAGCAGCGTAGAGGCTAGCGGGAGGTACGAGCAGTACTTC. Together with reference TRBV9 and TRBJ2-7, the CDR3 gives the full variable domain: DSGVTQTPKHLITATGQRVTLRCSPRSGDLSVYWYQQSLDQGLQFLIQYYNGEERAKGNILERFSAQQFPDLHSELNLSSLELGDSALYFCASSVEASGRYEQYFGPGTRLTVT.

The chain carries TRBV11-3 and TRBJ1-3; 8 positions agree with TRBD1. Germline CDR1 is SGHNT and CDR2 is YENEEA. J was trimmed by 3 bases and V by 5 bases; bases with no gene match: 6. This CDR3 spans 15 amino acids. The CDR3 DNA reads as TGTGCCAGCAGCGTCGGGACAGGTCTTGGAAACACCATATATTTT. This codes for CASSVGTGLGNTIYF.

This clone has more than one count but fewer than ten. The gene calls are TRBV5-1 and TRBJ2-5, with 8 bases aligning to TRBD2. The CDR3 loop spans 14 amino acids. The germline CDR1 and CDR2 sequences are SGHRS and YFSETQ. V lost 2 bases, J lost 1 base, and 1 base stayed unmatched. The CDR3, as DNA: TGCGCCAGCAGCTTTAGCGGGGCCCAAGAGACCCAGTACTTC. Translation gives CASSFSGAQETQYF.